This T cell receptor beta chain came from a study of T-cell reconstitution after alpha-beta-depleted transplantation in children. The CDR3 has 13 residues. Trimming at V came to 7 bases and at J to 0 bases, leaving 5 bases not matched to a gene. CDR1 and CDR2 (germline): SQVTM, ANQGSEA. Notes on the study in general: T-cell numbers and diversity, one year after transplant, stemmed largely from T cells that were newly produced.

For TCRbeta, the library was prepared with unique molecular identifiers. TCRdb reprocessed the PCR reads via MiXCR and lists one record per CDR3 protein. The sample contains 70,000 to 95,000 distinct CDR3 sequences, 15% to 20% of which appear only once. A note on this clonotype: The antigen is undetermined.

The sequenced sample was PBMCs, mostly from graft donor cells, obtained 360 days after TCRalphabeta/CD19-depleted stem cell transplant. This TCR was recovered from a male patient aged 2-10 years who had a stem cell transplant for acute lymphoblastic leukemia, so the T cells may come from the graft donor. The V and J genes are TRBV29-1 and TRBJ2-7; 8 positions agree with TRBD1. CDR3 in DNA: TGCAGCGACCCGGACAGGGACTCCTACGAGCAGTACTTC. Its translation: CSDPDRDSYEQYF.